Presented here are 19 T cell receptor beta chains from one specimen sequenced in a study of T cells in Graves' hyperthyroidism and ophthalmopathy. The CDR3 regions of TCR beta were amplified from RNA transcripts. Researchers ran a first-round RT-PCR on the TCR CDR3 using the HTBI primer set. Via MiXCR, TCRdb re-called the multiplex PCR reads, giving one row per CDR3 protein. The table records fewer than 600,000 distinct CDR3 sequences, 13% to 15% of them present only once. The sequencing sample was made of blood. Every receptor here comes from a woman in her forties with Graves' hyperthyroidism.

This clonotype appeared many times. The chain employs TRBV6-1 and TRBJ1-1; TRBD1 is a possible D gene (6 bases). The V gene lost 10 bases and the J gene lost 4 bases, with 16 bases spanning the gap. CDR3 size: 13 residues. Looked up from germline, CDR1 is MNHNS and CDR2 is SASEGT. The CDR3 sequence is CATYTGPGTEAFF. The CDR3 nucleotides read TGTGCCACCTATACAGGGCCGGGCACTGAAGCTTTCTTT.

This clonotype appeared a few times. The J gene is TRBJ2-3, the V gene TRBV5-1, with a weak D call TRBD2 (6 bases). Trimming stripped 3 bases from V and 4 bases from J, with 12 bases between. Germline V gene lookup returns CDR1 SGHRS and CDR2 YFSETQ. The CDR3 consists of 14 residues. CDR3 sequence: CASSSREFADTQYF. The CDR3 DNA reads as TGCGCCAGCAGCTCACGGGAGTTCGCAGATACGCAGTATTTT.

This clonotype has ten or more counts. The J gene is TRBJ2-1, the V gene TRBV20-1; 16 positions match TRBD2. V shed 2 bases and J 0 bases; nucleotides not matched to a gene: 4. This CDR3 spans 18 amino acids. Germline loops: CDR1 DFQATT, CDR2 SNEGSKA (reference sequence). CDR3 residues: CSARTGTSGRVSYNEQFF. The CDR3, as DNA: TGCAGTGCTAGAACGGGGACTAGCGGGAGGGTCTCCTACAATGAGCAGTTCTTC.

The chain joins TRBV6-1 to TRBJ1-4; D may be TRBD1 (5 bases). V shed 0 bases and J shed 5 bases, with 10 bases lying between them. The germline V gene has CDR1 MNHNS and CDR2 SASEGT. The CDR3 runs 15 residues. The DNA for the CDR3 is TGTGCCAGCAGTGAAGCGCCAGGGCGGAATGAAAAACTGTTTTTT. Protein product: CASSEAPGRNEKLFF.

This clonotype was recorded at least ten times. The genes are TRBV2 and TRBJ2-1; 7 bases are a match to TRBD1. The V gene end was trimmed by 5 bases and the J gene end by 8 bases; junction bases not matched to a gene: 12. The CDR3 length is 15 residues. From germline, CDR1 is SNHLY and CDR2 FYNNEI. In nucleotides, the CDR3 is TGTGCCAGCAGTCTCAGAACAACAGGGGTCCATGAGCAGTTCTTC. Encoded protein: CASSLRTTGVHEQFF.

Many counts were recorded for this clonotype. The V gene is TRBV6-1, the J gene TRBJ2-7, with 7 bases aligning to TRBD1. This CDR3 has 15 amino acids. Trimming cost V 6 bases and J 0 bases; bases outside gene matches: 8. From germline, CDR1 is MNHNS and CDR2 SASEGT. Here the CDR3 DNA reads TGTGCCAGCAGGTCCGACAGGGACCTCTCCTACGAGCAGTACTTC. Translated, it gives CASRSDRDLSYEQYF.

There are many counts of this clonotype. This chain joins TRBV9 and TRBJ2-1; no clear D. Germline V gene sequence: CDR1 SGDLS, CDR2 YYNGEE. V dropped 3 bases and J dropped 9 bases, with 7 bases sitting between them. The CDR3 length is 11 residues. This CDR3 is CASSARGEQFF. CDR3 bases: TGTGCCAGCAGCGCGAGAGGTGAGCAGTTCTTC.

In its sample, this clonotype was seen many times. The gene calls are TRBV7-2 and TRBJ2-7, with 12 positions matching TRBD2. The CDR3 loop spans 15 amino acids. V lost 1 base, J lost 6 bases, and 4 bases stayed unmatched. Per germline, CDR1 SGHTA and CDR2 FQGNSA. CDR3 loop: CASSLEGGLAGEQYF. The DNA for the CDR3 is TGTGCCAGCAGCTTAGAGGGGGGACTAGCGGGCGAGCAGTACTTC.

This clonotype was recorded a few times. The chain combines TRBV6-2 or TRBV6-3 with TRBJ2-1; no definite D call. Trimming cost V 2 bases and J 1 base, with 9 bases left between them. CDR1 is MNHEY, CDR2 SVGEGT, per germline. The CDR3 consists of 15 residues. The CDR3 protein is CASSYVSRSYNEQFF. As DNA, the CDR3 is TGTGCCAGCAGTTACGTCAGCCGGTCCTACAATGAGCAGTTCTTC.

This clonotype showed up just a few times. The chain uses TRBV27 and TRBJ2-7, with a weak D call TRBD2 (6 bases). The length of the CDR3 is 14 residues. Trimming removed 2 bases from V and 2 bases from J, with 10 bases in between. Germline V lookup: CDR1 MNHEY, CDR2 SMNVEV (reference sequence). CDR3 DNA sequence: TGTGCCAGCAGTTTAGGAGGGGTTACCTACGAGCAGTACTTC. It is translated as CASSLGGVTYEQYF.

The rearrangement joins TRBV10-3 to TRBJ2-5; the match to TRBD1 covers 10 bases. Germline-derived CDR1 and CDR2 are ENHRY and SYGVKD. The CDR3 runs to 15 residues. J was trimmed by 2 bases and V by 5 bases; bases with no gene match: 5. CDR3 region: CAISPGQGFQETQYF. In DNA, the CDR3 is TGTGCCATCAGTCCGGGACAGGGGTTTCAAGAGACCCAGTACTTC.

This clonotype was counted many times. The chain recombines TRBV30 with TRBJ1-1, with D hard to call. The germline gives CDR1 GTSNPN, CDR2 SVGIG (reference sequence). The CDR3 is made up of 14 amino acids. Trimming pared 0 bases from V and 4 bases from J, leaving 12 bases between. The CDR3 sequence: CAWSVSWGGTEAFF. In DNA, the CDR3 is TGTGCCTGGAGTGTATCGTGGGGAGGCACTGAAGCTTTCTTT.

This clonotype was detected only a few times. V usage is TRBV11-3 and J usage is TRBJ2-2; 10 bases align to TRBD2. The length of the CDR3 is 15 residues. V shed 5 bases, J shed 5 bases, and the junction held 5 bases outside the gene matches. In germline, CDR1 is SGHNT, CDR2 YENEEA. The CDR3 here is CASSASGSVTGELFF. The CDR3 nucleotides are TGTGCCAGCAGCGCTAGCGGGAGTGTTACCGGGGAGCTGTTTTTT.

This clonotype appeared a few times. This chain joins TRBV9 and TRBJ1-2, with D unclear. V was trimmed by 2 bases and J by 0 bases, leaving 5 bases between them. Germline loops: CDR1 SGDLS, CDR2 YYNGEE. The CDR3 sequence is 13 residues long. The CDR3 reads CASSVRSNYGYTF. DNA for the CDR3: TGTGCCAGCAGCGTCCGTTCTAACTATGGCTACACCTTC.

The chain is built from TRBV9 and TRBJ2-3; D possibly corresponds to TRBD2 (6 bases). The CDR3 is 15 residues long. Trimming cost V 0 bases and J 4 bases, with 12 bases left between them. Germline loops: CDR1 SGDLS, CDR2 YYNGEE. DNA for the CDR3: TGTGCCAGCAGCGTAGCGGGAGTGGTCTCAGATACGCAGTATTTT. Its translation: CASSVAGVVSDTQYF.

This clonotype was detected many times. The chain combines TRBV28 with TRBJ2-1; TRBD1 might be the D (6 bases). Trimming cost V 4 bases and J 5 bases, with 18 bases left between them. The germline CDR1 and CDR2 sequences are MDHEN and SYDVKM. This CDR3 spans 16 amino acids. CDR3 coding DNA: TGTGCCAGCAGTTCCCGGGGTGGGCAGGGGAACAATGAGCAGTTCTTC. Its translation is CASSSRGGQGNNEQFF. Variable domain in full (rest from reference TRBV28 and TRBJ2-1): DVKVTQSSRYLVKRTGEKVFLECVQDMDHENMFWYRQDPGLGLRLIYFSYDVKMKEKGDIPEGYSVSREKKERFSLILESASTNQTSMYLCASSSRGGQGNNEQFFGPGTRLTVL.

Details on this clonotype: It may be a read error: a sequence one base away is much more abundant. The rearrangement uses TRBV20-1 and TRBJ2-1; D is possibly TRBD1 (5 bases). Trimming pared 3 bases from V and 5 bases from J, leaving 8 bases between. This CDR3 spans 12 amino acids. Germline assignment: CDR1 DFQATT and CDR2 SNEGSKA (reference sequence). CDR3 region: CSASRDHNEQFF. CDR3 DNA: TGCAGTGCTAGCAGGGATCACAATGAGCAGTTCTTC.

In its sample, this clonotype was seen many times. The chain combines TRBV20-1 with TRBJ2-1; 14 bases align to TRBD2. V was clipped by 3 bases and J by 4 bases; unmatched bases: 8. Germline-derived CDR1 and CDR2 are DFQATT and SNEGSKA (reference sequence). The CDR3 covers 17 residues. CDR3 DNA sequence: TGCAGTGCTAGCGGGGGACTAGCGGGAGTTCTTTACAATGAGCAGTTCTTC. As protein: CSASGGLAGVLYNEQFF.

This clonotype appeared many times. This chain uses TRBV18 with TRBJ2-1, with 14 bases lining up with TRBD2. V shed 8 bases, J shed 8 bases, and the junction held 2 bases outside the gene matches. The CDR3 is 13 residues long. The V gene's germline CDR1 is KGHSH and CDR2 LQKENI. CDR3 sequence: CASRGLAGDEQFF. CDR3 nucleotide sequence: TGTGCCAGCCGGGGACTAGCGGGAGATGAGCAGTTCTTC. The full variable domain, its missing parts supplied by reference TRBV18 and TRBJ2-1, is NAGVMQNPRHLVRRRGQEARLRCSPMKGHSHVYWYRQLPEEGLKFMVYLQKENIIDESGMPKERFSAEFPKEGPSILRIQQVVRGDSAAYFCASRGLAGDEQFFGPGTRLTVL.